This TCR beta chain was obtained from a study of blood T cells in healthy people across ages. Overall study context: T cells yielded about one barcoded beta molecule per two cells through template switching.

A second PCR, run for 7 to 11 cycles, used a sample-barcoded 5' primer plus a J-beta primer mix. In TCRdb, the 5' RACE reads were re-called with MiXCR into one record per CDR3 protein. Of 1.5 million to 2 million distinct CDR3 sequences listed, about 35% are singletons. This clonotype was counted between two and nine times. Its antigen is undetermined. The CDR3 covers 17 residues. Germline CDR1 reads SGHTA; CDR2 reads FQGNSA. Trimming removed 5 bases from V and 0 bases from J, with 19 bases in between. Broader study findings: There was no known CMV status for donors, so expanded clonotype changes were possibly confounded.

The receptor's source is a woman aged 25 to 45 in good health. V gene TRBV7-2 combines with J gene TRBJ2-5; possibly TRBD2 for D (6 bases). Sequencing was done on a sample of blood. CDR3 bases: TGTGCCAGCAGCCCACGTCGGGGACTGGCGTACCAAGAGACCCAGTACTTC. Protein product: CASSPRRGLAYQETQYF.